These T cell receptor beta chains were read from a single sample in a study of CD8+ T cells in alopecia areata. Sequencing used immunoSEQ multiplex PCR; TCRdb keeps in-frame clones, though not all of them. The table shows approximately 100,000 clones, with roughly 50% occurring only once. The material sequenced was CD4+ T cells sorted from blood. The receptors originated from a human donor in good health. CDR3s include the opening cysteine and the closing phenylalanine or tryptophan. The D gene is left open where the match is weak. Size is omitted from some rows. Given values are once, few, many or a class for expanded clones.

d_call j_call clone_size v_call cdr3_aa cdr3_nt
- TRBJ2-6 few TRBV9 CASSAVSGANVLTF TGTGCCAGCAGCGCCGTATCGGGAGCCAACGTCCTGACTTTC
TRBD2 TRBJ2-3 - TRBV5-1 CASSFVPGLAGVSSTDTQYF TGCGCCAGCAGCTTTGTACCGGGACTAGCGGGGGTCTCGAGCACAGATACGCAGTATTTT
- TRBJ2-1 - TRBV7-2 CASSLAGETSNEQFF TGTGCCAGCAGCTTAGCGGGGGAGACAAGCAATGAGCAGTTCTTC
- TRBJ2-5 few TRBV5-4 CASSSRGGAETQYF TGTGCCAGCAGCTCCAGGGGGGGCGCAGAGACCCAGTACTTC
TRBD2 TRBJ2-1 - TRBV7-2 CASSLTRLAGSGNEQFF TGTGCCAGCAGCTTAACCAGACTAGCGGGCAGCGGGAATGAGCAGTTCTTC
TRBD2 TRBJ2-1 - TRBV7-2 CASSFSGGLYNEQFF TGTGCCAGCAGCTTTAGCGGGGGGCTGTACAATGAGCAGTTCTTC
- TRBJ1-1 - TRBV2 CASSGWTDTEAFF TGTGCCAGCAGTGGCTGGACGGACACTGAAGCTTTCTTT
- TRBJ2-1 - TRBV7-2 CASSTTTGTAYNEQFF TGTGCCAGCAGCACCACTACCGGGACGGCCTACAATGAGCAGTTCTTC
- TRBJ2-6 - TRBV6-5 CASTSGSGANVLTF TGTGCCAGCACCTCAGGGTCTGGGGCCAACGTCCTGACTTTC
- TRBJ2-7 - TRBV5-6 CASHRGHTYEQYF TGTGCCAGCCACCGAGGGCATACCTACGAGCAGTACTTC
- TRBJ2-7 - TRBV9 CASSARGDGGVGEQYF TGTGCCAGCAGCGCCAGGGGGGACGGAGGCGTTGGCGAGCAGTACTTC
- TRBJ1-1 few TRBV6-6 CASRLGAGNTEAFF TGTGCCAGCCGACTAGGGGCGGGGAACACTGAAGCTTTCTTT
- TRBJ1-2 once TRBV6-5 CASTPREGTGYTF TGTGCCAGCACCCCACGGGAGGGGACTGGCTACACCTTC
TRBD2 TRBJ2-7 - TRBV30 CAWSIGTSGNYEQYF TGTGCCTGGAGTATCGGGACTAGCGGGAACTACGAGCAGTACTTC
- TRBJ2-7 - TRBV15 CATSRERGRSYEQYF TGTGCCACCAGCAGAGAGCGGGGTCGGTCCTACGAGCAGTACTTC
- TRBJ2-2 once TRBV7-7 CASKPNVGTGELFF TGTGCTTCCAAACCGAACGTCGGAACCGGGGAGCTGTTTTTT
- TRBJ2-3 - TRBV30 CAWSAGGTTGTDTQYF TGTGCCTGGAGTGCTGGTGGGACAACAGGCACAGATACGCAGTATTTT
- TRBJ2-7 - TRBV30 CAWRSVGVEQYF TGTGCCTGGAGATCAGTGGGTGTCGAGCAGTACTTC
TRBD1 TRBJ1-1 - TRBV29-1 CSVVPERTGTEAFF TGCAGCGTTGTGCCGGAGCGGACAGGGACTGAAGCTTTCTTT
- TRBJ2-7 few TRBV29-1 CSVEAGAAEQYF TGCAGCGTTGAGGCAGGGGCGGCCGAGCAGTACTTC
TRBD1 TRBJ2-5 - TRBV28 CASSLGRQGKVQLETQYF TGTGCCAGCAGTTTGGGTAGACAGGGTAAAGTCCAGCTAGAGACCCAGTACTTC
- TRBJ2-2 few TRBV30 CAWSNLGANTGELFF TGTGCCTGGAGTAATTTGGGCGCGAACACCGGGGAGCTGTTTTTT
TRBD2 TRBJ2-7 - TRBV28 CASSSPGGDKSYEQYF TGTGCCAGCAGTTCCCCGGGGGGGGACAAGAGCTACGAGCAGTACTTC
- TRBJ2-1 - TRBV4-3 CASSHLTVGSYNEQFF TGCGCCAGCAGCCATTTGACAGTGGGCTCCTACAATGAGCAGTTCTTC
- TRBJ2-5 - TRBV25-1 CASSEPGSRETQYF TGTGCCAGCAGTGAACCAGGGAGCCGAGAGACCCAGTACTTC
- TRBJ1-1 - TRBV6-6 CASSYSFRDHGAFF TGTGCCAGCAGTTACTCGTTCCGGGATCACGGAGCTTTCTTT
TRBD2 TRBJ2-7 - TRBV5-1 CASSLEGGEGNEQYF TGCGCCAGCAGCTTGGAGGGCGGGGAGGGCAACGAGCAGTACTTC
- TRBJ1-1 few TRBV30 CAWSVSRGQNTEAFF TGTGCCTGGAGTGTATCCCGGGGCCAGAACACTGAAGCTTTCTTT
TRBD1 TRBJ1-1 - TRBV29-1 CSVEVPGTVNTEAFF TGCAGCGTTGAAGTTCCCGGGACAGTGAACACTGAAGCTTTCTTT
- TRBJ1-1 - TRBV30 CAWSVAGTRTEAFF TGTGCCTGGAGTGTGGCAGGGACCAGAACTGAAGCTTTCTTT
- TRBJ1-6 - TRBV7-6 CASSPRDGNSPLHF TGTGCCAGCAGCCCCCGGGACGGAAATTCACCCCTCCACTTT
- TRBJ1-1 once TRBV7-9 CASSLLRSNTEAFF TGTGCCAGCAGCTTACTCAGGTCGAACACTGAAGCTTTCTTT
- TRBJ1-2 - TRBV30 CAWTGRGGYTF TGTGCCTGGACCGGGAGAGGGGGCTACACCTTC
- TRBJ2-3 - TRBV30 CAWSLGGDTQYF TGTGCCTGGAGCCTAGGGGGAGATACGCAGTATTTT
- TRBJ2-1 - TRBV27 CASSSDLITNEQFF TGTGCCAGCAGTTCCGACCTCATTACCAATGAGCAGTTCTTC
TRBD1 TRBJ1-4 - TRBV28 CASSRGQGREKLFF TGTGCCAGCAGCAGGGGACAGGGGAGGGAAAAACTGTTTTTT
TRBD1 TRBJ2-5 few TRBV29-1 CSVSWTGGTSETQYF TGCAGCGTTTCCTGGACAGGGGGCACCTCAGAGACCCAGTACTTC
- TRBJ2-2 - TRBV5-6 CASTPVPSTQYGELFF TGTGCCAGCACCCCGGTCCCTAGCACTCAATACGGGGAGCTGTTTTTT
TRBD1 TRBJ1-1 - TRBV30 CAWSVTGGTEAFF TGTGCCTGGAGTGTAACAGGGGGCACTGAAGCTTTCTTT
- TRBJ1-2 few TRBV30 CAWSREGYTF TGTGCCTGGAGTCGGGAGGGCTACACCTTC
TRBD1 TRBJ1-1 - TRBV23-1 CASSQSRGQGAVRGTEAFF TGCGCCAGCAGTCAATCTAGGGGACAGGGGGCTGTGAGAGGAACTGAAGCTTTCTTT
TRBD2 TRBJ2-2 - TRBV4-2 CASSQEGLAGANTGELFF TGTGCCAGCAGCCAAGAGGGACTAGCGGGCGCGAACACCGGGGAGCTGTTTTTT
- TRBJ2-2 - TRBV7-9 CASSLIPGVTGELFF TGTGCCAGCAGCTTAATTCCTGGGGTTACCGGGGAGCTGTTTTTT
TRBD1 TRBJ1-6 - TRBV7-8 CASSLVGQGNSPLHF TGTGCCAGCAGCTTAGTCGGACAGGGTAATTCACCCCTCCACTTT
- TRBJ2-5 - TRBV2 CASTTVETQYF TGTGCCAGCACAACCGTGGAGACCCAGTACTTC
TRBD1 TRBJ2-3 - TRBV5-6 CASSLLGGRTDTQYF TGTGCCAGCAGCTTGCTAGGGGGCAGGACAGATACGCAGTATTTT
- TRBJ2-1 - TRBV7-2 CASSSHTWGSNEQFF TGTGCCAGCAGCTCGCATACCTGGGGATCCAATGAGCAGTTCTTC
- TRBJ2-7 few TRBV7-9 CASSLKGAAGLYEQYF TGTGCCAGCAGCCTAAAAGGGGCCGCAGGGCTCTACGAGCAGTACTTC
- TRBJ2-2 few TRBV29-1 CSVGDYTGELFF TGCAGCGTTGGGGATTACACCGGGGAGCTGTTTTTT
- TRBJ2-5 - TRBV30 CACKGTTPGETQYF TGTGCCTGTAAAGGGACAACTCCAGGGGAGACCCAGTACTTC
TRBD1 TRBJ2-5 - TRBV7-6 CASSLEGQGETQYF TGTGCCAGCAGCTTAGAGGGACAGGGAGAGACCCAGTACTTC
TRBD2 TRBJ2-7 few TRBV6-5 CASSTTSGSYEQYF TGTGCCAGCAGTACGACTAGCGGATCCTACGAGCAGTACTTC
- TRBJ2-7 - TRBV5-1 CASSPGPNSGEQYF TGCGCCAGCAGCCCGGGACCTAATTCAGGCGAGCAGTACTTC
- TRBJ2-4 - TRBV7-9 CASTWRGNIQYF TGTGCCAGCACCTGGAGAGGAAACATTCAGTACTTC